This T cell receptor (beta chain) was documented in a study of blood T cell repertoires in COVID-19. Study-wide background: T cells, B-cell-depleted T cells, or PBMCs supplied cDNA or gDNA.

Trimming at V came to 5 bases and at J to 3 bases, leaving 5 bases not matched to a gene. Germline loops: CDR1 MNHEY, CDR2 SMNVEV (reference sequence). This CDR3 has 14 amino acids. Authors' analysis steps: Nucleated cell number was recorded as an estimate derived from reference gene primer amplification. Produced via immunoSEQ multiplex PCR; TCRdb's table is partial and in-frame only. From that table come the V and J calls and clone size; the DNA was used to work out D and trimming. The top ten hold under 3% of the sample, which has some 150,000 clones, approximately 80% seen once. The TCR sequence derives from a woman in her thirties or forties with active or convalescent COVID-19. Sequenced material: peripheral blood. The gene calls are TRBV27 and TRBJ1-2, with 8 positions matching TRBD1. Here the CDR3 DNA reads TGTGCCAGCAGTAGGGGCAGGGGGCACTATGGCTACACCTTC. It yields the protein CASSRGRGHYGYTF.